Following are 21 T cell receptor beta chains from one sample sequenced in a study of tumor and adjacent non-tumor tissue in lung cancer. A modified ARM-PCR protocol with three rounds of nested PCR amplified TCRbeta. Each CDR3 protein is one row after TCRdb ran MiXCR on the multiplex PCR reads. The repertoire includes about 68,000 distinct CDR3 sequences, approximately 63% of them detected once, and 20% to 25% sits in the top ten. No cell sorting was done before RNA was extracted from the tissue. The specimen sequenced was lung tumor tissue. The receptors were sampled from a man between 45 and 60 years old with non-small cell lung cancer.

On this clonotype itself: A much larger clone lies a single base off, so this may be a read error. Written as DNA, the CDR3 is TGTGCCAGCAGTCTCCCGGACATACCGAATTCACCCCTCCACTTT. Its protein product is CASSLPDIPNSPLHF. The chain is built from TRBV28 and TRBJ1-6; D perhaps matches TRBD1 (5 bases). From germline, CDR1 is MDHEN and CDR2 SYDVKM. V lost 5 bases, J lost 7 bases, and 15 bases lay in between. The CDR3 length is 15 residues. Supplemented by reference TRBV28 and TRBJ1-6, the full variable domain reads DVKVTQSSRYLVKRTGEKVFLECVQDMDHENMFWYRQDPGLGLRLIYFSYDVKMKEKGDIPEGYSVSREKKERFSLILESASTNQTSMYLCASSLPDIPNSPLHFGNGTRLTVT.

About this clonotype: A read error is possible here, since a much larger clone lies one base away. J is TRBJ2-2 and V is TRBV28; D remains unclear. The V gene lost 7 bases and the J gene lost 7 bases, with 16 bases spanning the gap. Germline V CDR1 and CDR2: MDHEN, SYDVKM. The CDR3 has 14 amino acids. CDR3 sequence: CASNYLRRGGELFF. The CDR3 coding sequence is TGTGCCAGCAATTACCTCCGGAGAGGCGGGGAGCTGTTTTTT.

The rearrangement links TRBV7-9 to TRBJ2-2; weak D call: TRBD2 (6 bases). CDR1 is SEHNR and CDR2 is FQNEAQ in the germline V gene (reference sequence). The CDR3 loop spans 16 amino acids. Trimming took 5 bases from V and 10 from J, leaving 23 bases between them. CDR3 in amino acids: CASSATGGTYPVELFF. The CDR3 nucleotides read TGTGCCAGCAGCGCAACTGGCGGGACGTACCCCGTGGAGCTGTTTTTT.

This clonotype showed up just a few times. A much larger clone differs by one base, so this may be a read error. The V and J genes are TRBV6-1 and TRBJ1-5, with 7 bases identical to TRBD1. Trimming took 1 base from V and 3 from J; bases not matched to a gene: 9. Germline CDR1 MNHNS, CDR2 SASEGT. CDR3 length: 17 amino acids. The DNA of the CDR3 is TGTGCCAGCAGTGAAGATACTGCCGACAGGGACAATCAGCCCCAGCATTTT. This sequence encodes CASSEDTADRDNQPQHF.

A note on this clonotype: One end of the junction fails to match germline, which may point to a read error. J is TRBJ1-1 and V is TRBV29-1, with 7 bases identical to TRBD1. The CDR3 loop spans 12 amino acids. The germline gives CDR1 SQVTM, CDR2 ANQGSEA. CDR3 sequence: CSVTGFNTEAFF. CDR3 DNA: TGCAGCGTGACAGGGTTCAATACTGAAGCTTTCTTC.

V gene TRBV3-1 combines with J gene TRBJ1-2, with 10 bases that match TRBD1. The CDR3 spans 17 residues. J gave up 2 bases and V 4 bases, and 10 bases lay outside the gene matches. Germline V CDR1 and CDR2: LGHDT, YNNKEL (reference sequence). The CDR3 loop is CASSLTGTGDRNYGYTF. The DNA of the CDR3 is TGTGCCAGCAGCCTCACTGGGACAGGGGACAGGAACTATGGCTACACCTTC.

Notes on this clonotype: This may come from a read error, since a much larger clone is one base off. This chain joins TRBV4-1 and TRBJ2-7, with D possibly being TRBD2 (5 bases). The CDR3 loop spans 14 amino acids. Germline CDR1 MGHRA, CDR2 YSYEKL. CDR3 sequence (DNA): TGCGCCAACAGCCTGGACCAGCGGAGCTACGAGCAGTACTTC. Translating it yields CANSLDQRSYEQYF.

This clonotype has ten or more counts. The rearrangement joins TRBV6-2 or TRBV6-3 to TRBJ2-1, with a possible D match to TRBD1 (6 bases). The germline gives CDR1 MNHEY, CDR2 SVGEGT. V dropped 2 bases and J dropped 0 bases, with 11 bases sitting between them. This CDR3 contains 16 residues. This chain's CDR3 is CASSYIGGASYNEQFF. The CDR3 nucleotides read TGTGCCAGCAGTTACATTGGGGGCGCCTCCTACAATGAGCAGTTCTTC.

This clonotype has ten or more counts. This chain joins TRBV6-1 and TRBJ2-7; 8 bases are shared with TRBD1. The CDR3 has 12 amino acids. V lost 7 bases and J lost 7; bases outside the gene matches: 6. Germline CDR1 MNHNS, CDR2 SASEGT. The CDR3 DNA reads TGTGCCAGCACCCAGGACAGGGAAGAGCAGTACTTC. Protein product: CASTQDREEQYF.

Comments on this clonotype: A much larger clone lies one base from this, so it may be a read error. This chain uses TRBV5-1 with TRBJ2-1; D is uncertain. The CDR3 extends over 15 amino acids. Trimming took off 1 base at V and 0 bases at J, with 8 bases between the two ends. Per the germline V gene, CDR1 is SGHRS and CDR2 is YFSETQ. The CDR3 coding sequence is TGCGCCAGCAGCTTGTCCGTCAGCTCCTACAATGAGCAGTTCTTC. Encoded protein: CASSLSVSSYNEQFF.

With respect to this clonotype: A junction end diverges from the germline sequence, so it may reflect a read error. The genes are TRBV6-6 and TRBJ2-2; the match to TRBD1 covers 10 bases. The CDR3 spans 14 residues. Germline V gene data show CDR1 as MNHNY and CDR2 as SVGAGI (reference sequence). In DNA form, the CDR3 reads TGTACCAGCAGGGGACAGGGGAACATCGGGGAGCTGTTTTTT. It codes for CTSRGQGNIGELFF.

The CDR3: CASSSSRPSYEAFF. CDR3 coding DNA: TGTGCCAGCAGCTCCTCAAGACCATCCTATGAAGCTTTCTTT. V and J are TRBV11-2 and TRBJ1-1; D not certain. Germline V CDR1 and CDR2: SGHAT, FQNNGV. V lost 4 bases to trimming and J lost 7 bases, with 16 bases between them. The CDR3 runs to 14 residues.

For this clonotype: At one boundary the junction diverges from the germline segment, which might be a read error. The chain has TRBV20-1 and TRBJ2-7, with 8 bases that match TRBD2. The CDR3 contains 14 residues. Germline V gene lookup returns CDR1 DFQATT and CDR2 SNEGSKA (reference sequence). The CDR3 region has the DNA TGCAGTGTTAGAGACAGGACTAGCAGGGGCGAGCAGTACTTC. This codes for CSVRDRTSRGEQYF.

Ten or more counts support this clonotype. The chain has TRBV10-2 and TRBJ2-1; TRBD2 aligns across 7 bases. Trimming removed 3 bases from V and 8 bases from J; junction bases left unmatched: 13. Germline CDR1 WSHSY, CDR2 SAAADI. This CDR3 is built from 16 residues. CDR3 sequence: CASSEDRSAGDDEQFF. In nucleotides, the CDR3 is TGCGCCAGCAGTGAAGACAGATCGGCGGGAGACGATGAGCAGTTCTTC.

J is TRBJ2-2 and V is TRBV12-3 or TRBV12-4; 10 bases line up with TRBD1. This CDR3 has 15 amino acids. V trimming: 8 bases; J trimming: 6 bases; junction bases outside the gene matches: 9. CDR3 sequence: CASGRQGAIAGELFF. CDR3 sequence (DNA): TGTGCCAGCGGCCGACAGGGGGCCATCGCCGGGGAGCTGTTTTTT.

On this clonotype itself: Relative to the germline gene, one junction end is altered; a read error may explain this. This chain joins TRBV11-2 and TRBJ1-2; TRBD1 might be the D (5 bases). CDR3 length equals 15 residues. Germline V lookup: CDR1 SGHAT, CDR2 FQNNGV. CDR3 amino acids: CAGSSSGGGSYGYTF. The DNA for the CDR3 is TGTGCCGGCAGCTCGTCGGGGGGAGGGAGCTATGGCTACACCTTC.

This clonotype was counted at least ten times. The rearrangement joins TRBV14 to TRBJ2-2; 7 positions agree with TRBD2. V shed 4 bases, J shed 4 bases, and the junction held 6 bases outside the gene matches. There are 15 residues in the CDR3. Germline CDR1 reads SGHDN; CDR2 reads FVKESK. CDR3 nucleotide sequence: TGTGCCAGCAGCCCTTTTGCGGGGGTCACCGGGGAGCTGTTTTTT. It encodes CASSPFAGVTGELFF.

The DNA of the CDR3 is TGTGCCAGCATGACCCCAGGGTATGCGCGGCAGTACTTC. Translated, it gives CASMTPGYARQYF. The rearrangement joins TRBV28 to TRBJ2-7, with D tentatively TRBD1 (5 bases). Per the germline V gene, CDR1 is MDHEN and CDR2 is SYDVKM. V was pared by 7 bases and J by 9 bases, with 19 bases between. CDR3 size: 13 residues.

As concerns this clonotype: Given a much more abundant clone one base away, this may be a read error. The V gene is TRBV7-8, the J gene TRBJ2-7; tentatively, D is TRBD1 (7 bases). CDR3 size: 14 residues. Germline lookup yields CDR1 SGHVS and CDR2 FQNEAQ. CDR3 sequence: CAISLAGQGGEQYF. CDR3 coding DNA: TGTGCCATCAGCTTAGCTGGTCAGGGGGGCGAGCAGTACTTC.

Concerning this clonotype itself: With a much larger clone just one base away, this may be a read error. This chain joins TRBV12-3 or TRBV12-4 and TRBJ2-5; D is unresolved. There are 11 residues in the CDR3. The CDR3 here is CAGSFEETQYF. DNA of the CDR3: TGTGCCGGCAGTTTTGAGGAGACCCAGTACTTC.

This clonotype was seen a few times. A read error may produce the germline difference seen at one junction end. The rearrangement links TRBV10-3 to TRBJ1-1; possible D gene TRBD1, 6 bases. This CDR3 has 15 residues. The germline gives CDR1 ENHRY, CDR2 SYGVKD. The DNA for the CDR3 is TGTGCCATCTGTGAGTGGGACACGGGCCCCACTGAAGCTTTCTTT. Its translation is CAICEWDTGPTEAFF.